One and the same sample provided the 5 T cell receptor beta chains below, sequenced in a study of CD4 and CD8 cells across lung adenocarcinoma regions listed by TCRdb under 2018. Libraries came from PCR. Sequencer: HiSeq X Ten. TCRdb's own reprocessing of the public reads used fastp at Q25 and MiXCR and kept productive beta chains. Each CDR3 protein gets just one entry, which takes the most common genes and DNA from the rows behind it. The sample includes 6,100 or so distinct CDR3 sequences, with 51% observed a single time. 25% to 30% of the sample belongs to the ten largest clones. Sequenced: CD4+ T cells from the center of a lung tumor. The cell subset or site label on this specimen signifies: tumor center region. The receptors shown here come from a female donor with lung adenocarcinoma. The CD4 and CD8 labels of this study may be unreliable.

This clonotype was seen ten or more times. V gene TRBV14 combines with J gene TRBJ2-7, with 12 bases identical to TRBD2. J gave up 0 bases and V 1 base, and 4 bases lay outside the gene matches. Germline V lookup: CDR1 SGHDN, CDR2 FVKESK. The CDR3 sequence is 17 residues long. CDR3 residues: CASSQVGGLAGSYEQYF. In nucleotides, the CDR3 is TGTGCCAGCAGCCAAGTAGGGGGACTAGCGGGCTCCTACGAGCAGTACTTC. The complete variable domain, with remaining parts taken from reference TRBV14 and TRBJ2-7, reads EAGVTQFPSHSVIEKGQTVTLRCDPISGHDNLYWYRRVMGKEIKFLLHFVKESKQDESGMPNNRFLAERTGGTYSTLKVQPAELEDSGVYFCASSQVGGLAGSYEQYFGPGTRLTVT.

J is TRBJ2-1 and V is TRBV29-1, with D unresolved. The CDR3 sequence is 10 residues long. V shed 7 bases and J shed 8 bases, with 9 bases lying between them. The germline V gene encodes CDR1 SQVTM and CDR2 ANQGSEA. In DNA, the CDR3 is TGCAGCGCCAACGGTTATGAGCAGTTCTTC. As protein: CSANGYEQFF.

This chain uses TRBV6-5 with TRBJ2-3; D is possibly TRBD2 (6 bases). The end of the DNA is better explained by TRBJ2-7, so the J call may be wrong. Germline CDR1 MNHEY, CDR2 SVGAGI. CDR3 size: 17 residues. For the CDR3, the DNA is TGTGCCAGCAGTTTTGGGACTGGCGGGCATTCCGAAGATACGCAGTACTTC. Amino acids: CASSFGTGGHSEDTQYF.

On this clonotype: The junction departs from the called germline gene at one end, perhaps through a read error. The chain employs TRBV6-1 and TRBJ2-1; D is ambiguous. CDR3 length: 14 residues. Germline V gene lookup returns CDR1 MNHNS and CDR2 SASEGT. CDR3 residues: CASRAVRCTDKQFF. The CDR3 coding sequence is TGTGCCAGCAGGGCGGTTAGGTGCACCGATAAGCAGTTTTTC.

This clonotype was recorded only once. The rearrangement uses TRBV6-1 and TRBJ2-2; D gene uncertain. In germline, CDR1 is MNHNS, CDR2 SASEGT. Between the trimmed V and J ends, which lost 2 bases and 5 bases, there was a span of 6 bases. CDR3 length equals 13 residues. CDR3 DNA: TGTGCCAGCAGTGAAAGCTGGACCGGGGAGCTGTTTTTT. This codes for CASSESWTGELFF.